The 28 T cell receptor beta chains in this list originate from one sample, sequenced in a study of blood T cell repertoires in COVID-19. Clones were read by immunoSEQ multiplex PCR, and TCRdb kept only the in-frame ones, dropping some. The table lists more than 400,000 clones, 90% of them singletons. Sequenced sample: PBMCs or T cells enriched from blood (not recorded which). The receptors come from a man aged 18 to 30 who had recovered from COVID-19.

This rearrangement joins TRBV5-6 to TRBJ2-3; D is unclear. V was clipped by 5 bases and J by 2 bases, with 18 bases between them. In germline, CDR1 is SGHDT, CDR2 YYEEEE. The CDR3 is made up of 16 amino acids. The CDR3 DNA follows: TGTGCCAGCAGTTTTGGGCTACTCCCCCACACAGATACGCAGTATTTT. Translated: CASSFGLLPHTDTQYF.

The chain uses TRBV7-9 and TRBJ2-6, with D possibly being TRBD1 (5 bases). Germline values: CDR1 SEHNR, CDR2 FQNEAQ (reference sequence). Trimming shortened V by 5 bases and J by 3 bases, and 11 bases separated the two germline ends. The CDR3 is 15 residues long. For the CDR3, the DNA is TGTGCCAGCAGCAGTGGGGCTCTTGGGGCCAACGTCCTGACTTTC. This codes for CASSSGALGANVLTF.

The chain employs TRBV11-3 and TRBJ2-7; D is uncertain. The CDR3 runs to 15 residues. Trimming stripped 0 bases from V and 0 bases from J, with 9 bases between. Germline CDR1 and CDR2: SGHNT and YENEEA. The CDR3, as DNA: TGTGCCAGCAGCTTAGATTTCCTAAACTCCTACGAGCAGTACTTC. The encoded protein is CASSLDFLNSYEQYF.

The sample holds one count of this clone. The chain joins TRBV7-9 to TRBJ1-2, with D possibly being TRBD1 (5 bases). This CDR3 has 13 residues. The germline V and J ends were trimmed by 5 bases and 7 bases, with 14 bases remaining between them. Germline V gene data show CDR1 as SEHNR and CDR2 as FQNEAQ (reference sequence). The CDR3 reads CASSHNTGGGYTF. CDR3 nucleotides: TGTGCCAGCAGCCATAATACGGGGGGTGGCTACACCTTC.

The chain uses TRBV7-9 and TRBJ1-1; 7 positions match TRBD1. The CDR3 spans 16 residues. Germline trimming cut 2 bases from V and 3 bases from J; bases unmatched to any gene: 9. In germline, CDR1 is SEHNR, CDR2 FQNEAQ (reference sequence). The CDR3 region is CASSLLRGGLDTEAFF. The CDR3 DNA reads TGTGCCAGCAGCTTACTCAGAGGGGGCCTGGACACTGAAGCTTTCTTT.

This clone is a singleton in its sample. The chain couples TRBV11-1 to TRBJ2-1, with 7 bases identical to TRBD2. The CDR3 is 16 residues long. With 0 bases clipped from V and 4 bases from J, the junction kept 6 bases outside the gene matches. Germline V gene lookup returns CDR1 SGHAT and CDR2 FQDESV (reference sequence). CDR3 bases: TGTGCCAGCAGCTTAGCCGGGGGGAGTTTATACAATGAGCAGTTCTTC. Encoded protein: CASSLAGGSLYNEQFF. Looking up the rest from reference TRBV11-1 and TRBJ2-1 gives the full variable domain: EAEVAQSPRYKITEKSQAVAFWCDPISGHATLYWYRQILGQGPELLVQFQDESVVDDSQLPKDRFSAERLKGVDSTLKIQPAELGDSAMYLCASSLAGGSLYNEQFFGPGTRLTVL.

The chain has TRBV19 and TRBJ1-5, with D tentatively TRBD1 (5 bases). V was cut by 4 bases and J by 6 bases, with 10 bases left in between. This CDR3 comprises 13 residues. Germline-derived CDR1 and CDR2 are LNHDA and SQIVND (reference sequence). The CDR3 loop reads CASSTGFAQPQHF. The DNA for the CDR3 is TGTGCCAGTAGTACAGGGTTTGCTCAGCCCCAGCATTTT. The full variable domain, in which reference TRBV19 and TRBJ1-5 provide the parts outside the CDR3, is DGGITQSPKYLFRKEGQNVTLSCEQNLNHDAMYWYRQDPGQGLRLIYYSQIVNDFQKGDIAEGYSVSREKKESFPLTVTSAQKNPTAFYLCASSTGFAQPQHFGDGTRLSIL.

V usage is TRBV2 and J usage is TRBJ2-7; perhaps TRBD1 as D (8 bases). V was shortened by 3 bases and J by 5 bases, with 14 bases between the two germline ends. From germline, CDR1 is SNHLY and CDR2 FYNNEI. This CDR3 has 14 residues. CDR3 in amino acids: CASSDGQGGNEQYF. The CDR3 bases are TGTGCCAGCAGTGACGGACAGGGAGGGAACGAGCAGTACTTC.

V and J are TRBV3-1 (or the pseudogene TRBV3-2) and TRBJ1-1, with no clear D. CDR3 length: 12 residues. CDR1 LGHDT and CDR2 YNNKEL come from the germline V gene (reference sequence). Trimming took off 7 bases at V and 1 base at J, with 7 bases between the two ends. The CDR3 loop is CASNQKNTEAFF. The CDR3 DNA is TGTGCCAGCAATCAAAAGAACACTGAAGCTTTCTTT.

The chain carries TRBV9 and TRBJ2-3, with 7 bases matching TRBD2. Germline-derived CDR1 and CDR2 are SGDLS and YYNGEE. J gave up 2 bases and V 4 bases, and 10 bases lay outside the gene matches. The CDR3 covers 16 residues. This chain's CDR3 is CASSLGAGVSTDTQYF. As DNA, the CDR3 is TGTGCCAGCAGCTTAGGGGCGGGAGTGTCCACAGATACGCAGTATTTT.

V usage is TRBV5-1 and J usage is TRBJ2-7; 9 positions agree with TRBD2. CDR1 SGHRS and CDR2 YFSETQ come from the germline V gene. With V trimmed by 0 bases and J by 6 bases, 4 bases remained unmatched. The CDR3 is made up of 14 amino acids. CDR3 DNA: TGCGCCAGCAGCTTGGGTTTAGCGGGAGTCGAGCAGTACTTC. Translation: CASSLGLAGVEQYF.

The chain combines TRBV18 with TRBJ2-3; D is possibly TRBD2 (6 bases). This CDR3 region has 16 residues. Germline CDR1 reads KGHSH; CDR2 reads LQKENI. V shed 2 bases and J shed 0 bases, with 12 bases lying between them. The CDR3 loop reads CASSPAAGLSTDTQYF. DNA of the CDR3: TGTGCCAGCTCACCAGCGGCGGGGCTGAGCACAGATACGCAGTATTTT.

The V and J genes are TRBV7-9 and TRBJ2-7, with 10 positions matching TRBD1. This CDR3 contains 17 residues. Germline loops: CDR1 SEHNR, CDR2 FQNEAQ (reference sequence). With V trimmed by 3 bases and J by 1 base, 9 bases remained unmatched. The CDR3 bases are TGTGCCAGCAGCTTCCAATCGACAGGGGGCCTTTCCTACGAGCAGTACTTC. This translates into CASSFQSTGGLSYEQYF.

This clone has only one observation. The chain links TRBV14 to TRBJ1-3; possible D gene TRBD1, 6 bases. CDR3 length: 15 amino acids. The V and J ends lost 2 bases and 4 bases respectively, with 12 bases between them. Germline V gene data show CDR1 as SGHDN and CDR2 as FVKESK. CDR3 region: CASSQLGGAGNTIYF. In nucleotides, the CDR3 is TGTGCCAGCAGCCAACTTGGGGGGGCCGGAAACACCATATATTTT.

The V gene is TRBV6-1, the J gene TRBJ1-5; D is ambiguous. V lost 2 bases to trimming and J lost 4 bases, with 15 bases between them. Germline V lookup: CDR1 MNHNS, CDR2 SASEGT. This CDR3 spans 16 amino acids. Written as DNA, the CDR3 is TGTGCCAGCAGTGAAAGTCCCGGTTTCGGTAATCAGCCCCAGCATTTT. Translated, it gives CASSESPGFGNQPQHF.

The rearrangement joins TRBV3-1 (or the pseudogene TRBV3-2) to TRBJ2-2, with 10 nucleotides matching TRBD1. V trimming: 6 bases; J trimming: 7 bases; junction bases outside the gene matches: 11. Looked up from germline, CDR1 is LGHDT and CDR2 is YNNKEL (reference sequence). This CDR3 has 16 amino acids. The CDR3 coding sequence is TGTGCCAGCAGACTTACCGGGACAGGGGAGGGCGGGGAGCTGTTTTTT. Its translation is CASRLTGTGEGGELFF.

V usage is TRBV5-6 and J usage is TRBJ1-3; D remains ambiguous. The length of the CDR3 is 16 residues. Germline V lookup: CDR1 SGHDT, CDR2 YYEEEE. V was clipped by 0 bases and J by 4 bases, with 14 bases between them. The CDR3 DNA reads TGTGCCAGCAGCTTGGCGGTACGGGTTTCCGGAAACACCATATATTTT. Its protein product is CASSLAVRVSGNTIYF.

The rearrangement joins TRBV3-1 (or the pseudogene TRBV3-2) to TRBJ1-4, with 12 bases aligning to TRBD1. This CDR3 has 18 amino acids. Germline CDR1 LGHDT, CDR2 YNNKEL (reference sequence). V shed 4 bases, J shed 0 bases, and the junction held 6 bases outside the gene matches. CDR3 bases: TGTGCCAGCAGCCCCGATGGGACAGGGGGCACAACTAATGAAAAACTGTTTTTT. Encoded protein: CASSPDGTGGTTNEKLFF.

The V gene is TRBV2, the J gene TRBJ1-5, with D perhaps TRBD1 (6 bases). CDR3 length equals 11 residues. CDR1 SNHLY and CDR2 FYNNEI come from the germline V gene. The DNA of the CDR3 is TGTGAGAGGACAGTGAGTCAGCCCCAGCATTTT. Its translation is CERTVSQPQHF.

The CDR3 sequence: CASSESGQNSPLHF. The CDR3 DNA reads as TGTGCCAGCAGTGAATCGGGACAAAATTCACCCCTCCACTTT. V and J are TRBV2 and TRBJ1-6, with a possible D match to TRBD1 (6 bases). Trimming removed 2 bases from V and 7 bases from J, with 9 bases in between. Germline V lookup: CDR1 SNHLY, CDR2 FYNNEI. This CDR3 has 14 amino acids.

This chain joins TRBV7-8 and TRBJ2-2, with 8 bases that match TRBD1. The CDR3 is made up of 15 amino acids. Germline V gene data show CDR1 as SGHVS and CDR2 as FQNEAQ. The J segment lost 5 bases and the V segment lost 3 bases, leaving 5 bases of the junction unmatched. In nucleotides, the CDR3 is TGTGCCAGCAGCTTTGGGGGGACAGGAACCGGGGAGCTGTTTTTT. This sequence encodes CASSFGGTGTGELFF.

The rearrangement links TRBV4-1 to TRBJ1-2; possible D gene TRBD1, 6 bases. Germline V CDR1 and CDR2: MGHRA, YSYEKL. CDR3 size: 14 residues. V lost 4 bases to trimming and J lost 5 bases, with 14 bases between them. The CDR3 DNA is TGCGCCAGCAGCCGGGGGCCGGGACAATATGGCTACACCTTC. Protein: CASSRGPGQYGYTF.

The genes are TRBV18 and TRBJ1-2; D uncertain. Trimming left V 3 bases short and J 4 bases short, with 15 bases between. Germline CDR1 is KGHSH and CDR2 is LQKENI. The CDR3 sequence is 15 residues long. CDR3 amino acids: CASSPAADGLYGYTF. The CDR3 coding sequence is TGTGCCAGCTCACCCGCCGCGGACGGACTCTATGGCTACACCTTC.

The chain's CDR3 is CASRASGDYEQYF. The CDR3 DNA reads TGTGCCAGTAGAGCAAGCGGGGACTACGAGCAGTACTTC. The rearrangement joins TRBV19 to TRBJ2-7, with 7 bases matching TRBD2. V gave up 6 bases and J gave up 3 bases; unmatched junction bases: 5. The CDR3 sequence is 13 residues long. Germline CDR1 and CDR2: LNHDA and SQIVND (reference sequence).

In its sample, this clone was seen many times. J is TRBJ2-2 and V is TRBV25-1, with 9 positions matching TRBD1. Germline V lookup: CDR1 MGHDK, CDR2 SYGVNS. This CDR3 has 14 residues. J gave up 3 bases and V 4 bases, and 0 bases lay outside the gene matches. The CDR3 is CASSGTGDTGELFF. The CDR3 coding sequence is TGTGCCAGCAGTGGGACAGGGGACACCGGGGAGCTGTTTTTT. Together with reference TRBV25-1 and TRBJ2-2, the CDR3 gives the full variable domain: EADIYQTPRYLVIGTGKKITLECSQTMGHDKMYWYQQDPGMELHLIHYSYGVNSTEKGDLSSESTVSRIRTEHFPLTLESARPSHTSQYLCASSGTGDTGELFFGEGSRLTVL.

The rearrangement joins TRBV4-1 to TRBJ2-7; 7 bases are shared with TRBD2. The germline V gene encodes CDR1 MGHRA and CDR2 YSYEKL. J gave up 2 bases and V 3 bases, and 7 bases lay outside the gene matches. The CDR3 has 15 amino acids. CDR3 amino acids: CASSHPASGTYEQYF. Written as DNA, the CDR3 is TGCGCCAGCAGCCATCCGGCTAGCGGTACCTACGAGCAGTACTTC.

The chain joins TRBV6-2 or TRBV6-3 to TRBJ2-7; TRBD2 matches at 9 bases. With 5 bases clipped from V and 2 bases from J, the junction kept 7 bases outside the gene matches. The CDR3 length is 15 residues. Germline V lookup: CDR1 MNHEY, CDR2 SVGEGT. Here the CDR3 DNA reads TGTGCCAGCAGTACCTTACTAGCGGGTGCCTACGAGCAGTACTTC. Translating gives CASSTLLAGAYEQYF.

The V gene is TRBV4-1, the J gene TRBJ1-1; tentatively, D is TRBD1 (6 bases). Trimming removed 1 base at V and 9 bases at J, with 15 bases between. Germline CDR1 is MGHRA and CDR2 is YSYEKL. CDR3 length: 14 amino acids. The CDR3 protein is CASSQVLRQDKAFF. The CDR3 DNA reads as TGCGCCAGCAGCCAAGTACTCCGACAGGATAAAGCTTTCTTT.